This passage covers 23 T cell receptor beta chains from one sample sequenced in a study of cytomegalovirus exposure and HLA in healthy donors. PCR employed 60 Vbeta and 13 Jbeta primers. Produced via immunoSEQ multiplex PCR; TCRdb's table is partial and in-frame only. The sample includes 100,000 to 150,000 clones, roughly 80% of them seen just once. Sequencing was performed on PBMCs. Every receptor here comes from a man younger than 35 in good health and CMV-seropositive.

The chain couples TRBV5-4 to TRBJ2-2; 9 nucleotides line up with TRBD1. The V gene end was trimmed by 4 bases and the J gene end by 4 bases; junction bases not matched to a gene: 11. CDR3 length: 17 amino acids. The germline V gene encodes CDR1 SGHNT and CDR2 YYREEE (reference sequence). The DNA for the CDR3 is TGTGCCAGCAGCAGGGGGTTGGGACAGGGCCTCACCGGGGAGCTGTTTTTT. Translation: CASSRGLGQGLTGELFF.

The V and J genes are TRBV27 and TRBJ1-1, with 8 bases aligning to TRBD1. The V gene's germline CDR1 is MNHEY and CDR2 SMNVEV (reference sequence). The junction had 4 bases not matched to a gene; V was cut back by 2 bases and J by 5 bases. This CDR3 has 14 amino acids. The CDR3 region has the DNA TGTGCCAGCAGTTTAGGCAGGGGGCTTACTGAAGCTTTCTTT. This encodes CASSLGRGLTEAFF.

The rearrangement links TRBV25-1 to TRBJ1-2; TRBD1 might be the D (5 bases). V lost 1 base and J 7 bases, leaving 13 bases between the germline ends. The CDR3 is 14 amino acids. The germline V gene has CDR1 MGHDK and CDR2 SYGVNS. CDR3 sequence (DNA): TGTGCCAGCAGTGAATTGGCGCTCGGGGGTGGCTACACCTTC. Protein: CASSELALGGGYTF.

V and J are TRBV7-2 and TRBJ1-1; D may be TRBD1 (5 bases). Germline values: CDR1 SGHTA, CDR2 FQGNSA. The CDR3 is 15 residues long. Deletions cut 1 base from V and 2 bases from J, with 11 bases between. The CDR3 is CASSLGGGGNTEAFF. The CDR3 nucleotides are TGTGCCAGCAGCTTAGGTGGCGGGGGAAACACTGAAGCTTTCTTT. Using reference TRBV7-2 and TRBJ1-1 for the parts outside the CDR3, the full variable domain is GAGVSQSPSNKVTEKGKDVELRCDPISGHTALYWYRQSLGQGLEFLIYFQGNSAPDKSGLPSDRFSAERTGGSVSTLTIQRTQQEDSAVYLCASSLGGGGNTEAFFGQGTRLTVV.

Worth noting for this clone: The same CDR3 arises from other DNA sequences in this sample as well. J is TRBJ1-3 and V is TRBV9; TRBD1 is a possible D gene (6 bases). CDR1 and CDR2 from the germline V gene are SGDLS and YYNGEE. The CDR3 covers 15 residues. The V and J ends lost 0 bases and 0 bases respectively, with 7 bases between them. The DNA for the CDR3 is TGTGCCAGCAGCGTAGAGGGACACTCTGGAAACACCATATATTTT. Translating gives CASSVEGHSGNTIYF.

This chain uses TRBV12-2 with TRBJ1-4; TRBD1 was called by the table and not checked on the DNA. TRBV12-2 is a listed pseudogene. The CDR3 totals 16 residues. CDR3 region: CASRSGQSRTNEKLFF. DNA for the CDR3: TGTGCAAGTCGTTCCGGACAGTCACGAACTAATGAAAAACTGTTTTTT.

This clone has a handful of counts. This chain uses TRBV5-5 with TRBJ2-7; 8 nucleotides agree with TRBD2. Germline values: CDR1 SGHKS, CDR2 YYEKEE (reference sequence). J gave up 3 bases and V 7 bases, and 3 bases lay outside the gene matches. The length of the CDR3 is 12 residues. CDR3 sequence: CASSGGGYEQYF. Here the CDR3 DNA reads TGTGCCAGCTCGGGGGGGGGCTACGAGCAGTACTTC.

The chain carries TRBV11-3 and TRBJ2-3; TRBD2 agrees at 14 bases. The germline V gene has CDR1 SGHNT and CDR2 YENEEA. With V trimmed by 1 base and J by 0 bases, 6 bases remained unmatched. The CDR3 is 19 residues long. The CDR3 spells CASSLGGLAGETSTDTQYF. CDR3 bases: TGTGCCAGCAGCTTAGGGGGACTAGCGGGAGAGACTAGCACAGATACGCAGTATTTT.

The genes are TRBV11-2 and TRBJ2-7; 7 positions agree with TRBD2. V shed 2 bases, J shed 3 bases, and the junction held 7 bases outside the gene matches. CDR1 and CDR2 (germline): SGHAT, FQNNGV. The CDR3 sequence is 15 residues long. The CDR3 coding sequence is TGTGCCAGCAGCTTATCTGCAGGGAGGGACTACGAGCAGTACTTC. It encodes CASSLSAGRDYEQYF.

The table lists this clone with a few counts. The chain links TRBV7-2 to TRBJ1-1; D unresolved. Germline V gene sequence: CDR1 SGHTA, CDR2 FQGNSA. The CDR3 runs 12 residues. The V gene lost 6 bases and the J gene lost 4 bases, with 9 bases spanning the gap. This CDR3 is CASSLGTTEAFF. CDR3 nucleotide sequence: TGTGCCAGCAGTCTCGGTACCACTGAAGCTTTCTTT. Full variable domain (remainder filled in from reference TRBV7-2 and TRBJ1-1): GAGVSQSPSNKVTEKGKDVELRCDPISGHTALYWYRQSLGQGLEFLIYFQGNSAPDKSGLPSDRFSAERTGGSVSTLTIQRTQQEDSAVYLCASSLGTTEAFFGQGTRLTVV.

This clone was seen more than once but under ten times. The CDR3 DNA is TGTGCCAGCAGCTTGATTGGCGGTCGGCCCGGGGAGCTGTTTTTT. This translates into CASSLIGGRPGELFF. The chain is built from TRBV5-4 and TRBJ2-2; D is unresolved. The CDR3 totals 15 residues. V shed 1 base and J shed 6 bases, with 13 bases lying between them. From germline, CDR1 is SGHNT and CDR2 YYREEE (reference sequence).

The chain combines TRBV5-1 with TRBJ2-7; 7 nucleotides agree with TRBD2. Germline V lookup: CDR1 SGHRS, CDR2 YFSETQ. The CDR3 length is 14 residues. V dropped 1 base and J dropped 5; count of bases not matched to a gene: 6. CDR3 nucleotides: TGCGCCAGCAGCTTGTTCAGCGGGGCCGACGAGCAGTACTTC. Its translation: CASSLFSGADEQYF.

The V call is TRBV7-2, the J call TRBJ2-2; D remains ambiguous. Germline V gives CDR1 SGHTA, CDR2 FQGNSA. V was shortened by 1 base and J by 4 bases, with 7 bases between the two germline ends. The CDR3 extends over 14 amino acids. CDR3: CASSLGMATGELFF. In DNA, the CDR3 is TGTGCCAGCAGCTTAGGCATGGCCACCGGGGAGCTGTTTTTT.

This chain connects TRBV14 to TRBJ1-6, with a tentative D call TRBD1 (6 bases). Trimming left V 2 bases short and J 10 bases short, with 15 bases between. The germline V gene encodes CDR1 SGHDN and CDR2 FVKESK. This CDR3 is 15 amino acids long. CDR3 DNA: TGTGCCAGCAGCCAATTGTGGGGGGGCAGGTCACCCCTCCACTTT. Its protein is CASSQLWGGRSPLHF.

In its sample, this clone was seen a few times. The V gene is TRBV4-1, the J gene TRBJ2-6, with a tentative D call TRBD1 (6 bases). CDR3 size: 16 residues. Trimming took off 3 bases at V and 0 bases at J, with 9 bases between the two ends. The germline V gene has CDR1 MGHRA and CDR2 YSYEKL. This CDR3 is CASSQDSSSGANVLTF. The CDR3 region has the DNA TGCGCCAGCAGCCAGGACAGTTCCTCTGGGGCCAACGTCCTGACTTTC.

This clone appeared a few times. The gene calls are TRBV25-1 and TRBJ1-1; D call uncertain. The CDR3 sequence is 14 residues long. V was clipped by 3 bases and J by 5 bases, with 13 bases between them. Germline loops: CDR1 MGHDK, CDR2 SYGVNS. The CDR3 protein is CASSEGPSGTEAFF. The CDR3 nucleotides read TGTGCCAGCAGTGAGGGCCCCAGTGGGACTGAAGCTTTCTTT.

The V call is TRBV10-1, the J call TRBJ1-4; 7 positions agree with TRBD1. The germline CDR1 and CDR2 sequences are WNHNN and SYGVQD (reference sequence). There are 16 residues in the CDR3. J was trimmed by 1 base and V by 3 bases; bases with no gene match: 5. The CDR3 DNA is TGCGCCAGCAGTGAACCCAGGGGGGTAACTAATGAAAAACTGTTTTTT. The encoded protein is CASSEPRGVTNEKLFF.

This chain uses TRBV11-3 with TRBJ2-7, with D possibly matching TRBD2 (6 bases). The CDR3 loop spans 13 amino acids. CDR1 is SGHNT, CDR2 YENEEA, per germline. V was cut by 1 base and J by 6 bases, with 10 bases left in between. CDR3 sequence: CASSLGGESEQYF. For the CDR3, the DNA is TGTGCCAGCAGCTTAGGGGGGGAGAGCGAGCAGTACTTC.

The chain links TRBV6-1 to TRBJ2-6, with D uncertain. Germline CDR1 and CDR2: MNHNS and SASEGT. This CDR3 region has 12 residues. Trimming shortened V by 9 bases and J by 2 bases, and 5 bases separated the two germline ends. The CDR3 nucleotides are TGTGCCAGTATTGCTGGGGCCAACGTCCTGACTTTC. Protein sequence: CASIAGANVLTF.

With regard to this clone: The same CDR3 is also encoded by other DNA sequences in this sample. V and J are TRBV27 and TRBJ1-2; tentative D call: TRBD1 (5 bases). Between the trimmed V and J ends, which lost 4 bases and 8 bases, there was a span of 11 bases. The CDR3 totals 12 residues. The germline gives CDR1 MNHEY, CDR2 SMNVEV (reference sequence). CDR3 sequence: CASSSQGRGYTF. In DNA, the CDR3 is TGTGCCAGCAGTTCCCAGGGAAGGGGCTACACCTTC.

This chain connects TRBV19 to TRBJ2-6, with 8 bases lining up with TRBD1. J gave up 1 base and V 5 bases, and 10 bases lay outside the gene matches. The germline V gene has CDR1 LNHDA and CDR2 SQIVND (reference sequence). CDR3 length: 18 amino acids. The CDR3 bases are TGTGCCAGTAGTCATAGACAGGGGTTTAATTCTGGGGCCAACGTCCTGACTTTC. Residues: CASSHRQGFNSGANVLTF. Filled out from reference TRBV19 and TRBJ2-6, the complete variable domain reads DGGITQSPKYLFRKEGQNVTLSCEQNLNHDAMYWYRQDPGQGLRLIYYSQIVNDFQKGDIAEGYSVSREKKESFPLTVTSAQKNPTAFYLCASSHRQGFNSGANVLTFGAGSRLTVL.

Of note for this clone: An end of the junction differs from the germline gene, which may be a read error. Other DNA sequences within the sample encode an identical CDR3. This sequence joins TRBV7-6 and TRBJ1-6; the match to TRBD1 covers 7 bases. The CDR3 totals 14 residues. The germline V gene encodes CDR1 SGHVS and CDR2 FNYEAQ. The CDR3 DNA reads as TGCGCCAGCAGCTTAGCTGTAACAGGGGCACCCCTCCACTTT. Amino acid sequence: CASSLAVTGAPLHF.

This rearrangement joins TRBV6-5 to TRBJ1-3; 8 bases agree with TRBD1. After removal of 6 bases from V and 0 bases from J, the junction contained 4 bases not matched to a gene. Germline CDR1 reads MNHEY; CDR2 reads SVGAGI. The CDR3 runs to 15 residues. CDR3 bases: TGTGCCAGCAGAGAGGACAGGGACTCTGGAAACACCATATATTTT. This sequence encodes CASREDRDSGNTIYF.